This T cell receptor (beta chain) was recovered during a study of cytomegalovirus exposure and HLA in healthy donors. Across the study: Earlier sequencing of some 170 million T cells yielded approximately 100 million unique TCR beta sequences. Study results and limitations: High specificity and sensitivity for cytomegalovirus status were reported for the classifier. The study listed some 160 cytomegalovirus-associated TCR beta chains. By a later analysis, the bulk of CMV-associated TCR beta chains appeared HLA-restricted.

About this clone: Its antigen is unidentified.

This PCR relied on a set of 60 Vbeta primers and 13 Jbeta primers. TCRdb keeps only in-frame clones here, not all; method: immunoSEQ multiplex PCR. The data contain 75,000 to 100,000 clones, roughly 79% of them seen just once; the ten biggest clones take up 0.57%. This receptor was taken from a young man in good health and CMV-seronegative. Sequenced input: PBMCs.

CDR3 nucleotide sequence: TGCGCCAGCAGCCAGAAAACGCGGGGCTACAATGAGCAGTTCTTC. Translated: CASSQKTRGYNEQFF. This chain uses TRBV4-1 with TRBJ2-1; TRBD2 is a possible D gene (6 bases). CDR3 length: 15 amino acids. The germline V gene encodes CDR1 MGHRA and CDR2 YSYEKL. With 3 bases removed from V and 3 bases from J, the gap between germline ends came to 12 bases.